This paragraph covers one T cell receptor (beta chain) sequence. In the authors' methods: The assay estimated nucleated cells by amplifying reference gene primers. TCRdb keeps only in-frame clones here, not all; method: immunoSEQ multiplex PCR. V and J calls and clone size are copied from that table; D and trimming were computed from the DNA. The repertoire has about 320,000 clones, roughly 88% of them found once; the top ten carry around 1.5%. This specimen belongs to a study of blood T cell repertoires in COVID-19. Study in general: COVID-19 samples from acute and convalescent phases originated in the United States, Italy and Spain. The cDNA or gDNA used as material had been derived from T cells, B-cell-depleted T cells, or PBMCs.

The germline gives CDR1 SGHTS, CDR2 YDEGEE. The CDR3 has 14 residues. V lost 3 bases to trimming and J lost 7 bases, with 13 bases between them. The gene calls are TRBV5-8 and TRBJ1-4; D remains ambiguous. This clonotype originated in a woman aged 45-60 years with acute or convalescent COVID-19. What was sequenced was peripheral blood. In DNA, the CDR3 is TGTGCCAGCAGCTCTCCCGGGGAGGGTGAAAAACTGTTTTTT. Its protein product is CASSSPGEGEKLFF.